This T cell receptor (beta chain) was found in a study of blood T cells in healthy people across ages. Next came a second PCR, run for roughly 6 to 11 cycles, which used a sample-barcoded 5' primer along with a J-beta primer mix. MiXCR, run by TCRdb on the 5' RACE reads, gives a single entry per CDR3 protein. The top ten hold about 3.8% of the sample, which has roughly 1.5 million distinct CDR3 sequences, roughly 43% seen once. The ends were cut back, 1 base at V and 0 bases at J, with 7 bases in the middle. Germline V CDR1 and CDR2: SNHLY, FYNNEI. The CDR3 extends over 15 amino acids. The TCR comes from a woman in her late teens or twenties in good health. Sequencing input: blood. The rearrangement uses TRBV2 and TRBJ1-3; no definite D call. The CDR3 protein is CASSEGTFSGNTIYF. DNA for the CDR3: TGTGCCAGCAGTGAAGGGACCTTCTCTGGAAACACCATATATTTT.